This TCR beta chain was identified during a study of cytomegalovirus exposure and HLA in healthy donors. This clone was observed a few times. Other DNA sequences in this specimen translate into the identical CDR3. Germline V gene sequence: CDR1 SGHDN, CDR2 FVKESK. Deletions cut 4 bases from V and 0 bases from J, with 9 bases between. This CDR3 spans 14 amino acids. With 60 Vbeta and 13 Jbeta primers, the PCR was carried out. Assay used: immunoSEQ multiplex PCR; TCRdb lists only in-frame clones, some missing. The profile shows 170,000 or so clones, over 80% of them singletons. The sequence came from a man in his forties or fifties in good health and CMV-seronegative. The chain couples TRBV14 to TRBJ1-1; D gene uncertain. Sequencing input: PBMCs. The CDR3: CASSPPGMNTEAFF. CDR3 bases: TGTGCCAGCAGCCCACCTGGCATGAACACTGAAGCTTTCTTT.